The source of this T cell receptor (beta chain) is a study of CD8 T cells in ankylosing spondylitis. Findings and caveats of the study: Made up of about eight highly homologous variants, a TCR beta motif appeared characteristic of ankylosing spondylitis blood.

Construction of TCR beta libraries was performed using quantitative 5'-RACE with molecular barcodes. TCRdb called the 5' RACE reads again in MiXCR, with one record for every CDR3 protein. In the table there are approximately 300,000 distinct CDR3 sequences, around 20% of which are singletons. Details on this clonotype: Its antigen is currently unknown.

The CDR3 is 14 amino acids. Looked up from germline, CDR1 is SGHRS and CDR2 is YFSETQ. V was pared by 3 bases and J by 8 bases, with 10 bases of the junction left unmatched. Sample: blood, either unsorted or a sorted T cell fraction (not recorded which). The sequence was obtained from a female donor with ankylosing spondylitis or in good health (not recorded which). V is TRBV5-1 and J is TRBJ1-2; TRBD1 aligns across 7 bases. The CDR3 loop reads CASSSTGDLGGYTF. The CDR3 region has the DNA TGCGCCAGCAGCTCTACAGGGGATCTAGGGGGCTACACCTTC.